Detailed here is one T cell receptor beta chain. Its antigen is not identified. Indicated time point: newly diagnosed GD, antithyroid drugs for less than 3 months. With RNA extracted from PBMCs as input, the TCR library was made. Libraries of TCR beta came from iRepertoire HTBI primers plus Arm-PCR of CDR3 regions. A single record per CDR3 protein comes from TCRdb applying MiXCR to the multiplex PCR reads. The sample yields approximately 490,000 distinct CDR3 sequences, roughly 16% seen once. The ends lost 6 bases at V and 7 bases at J; junction bases unmatched: 9. The CDR3 length is 15 residues. This record comes from a study of regulatory T cells in long-lasting Graves disease. Study details: For under 3 months, newly diagnosed Graves' patients had been taking antithyroid drugs.

Findings and caveats of the study: Persistent disease exhibited a predilection for TRBV28, TRBJ1-2 and TRBJ2-5.

These data were also filed under a second study, of T cells in Graves' hyperthyroidism and ophthalmopathy. As that study records: In blood, most of the thyroid clonotypes expanded above 0.001 were also present. Ophthalmopathy was told apart from stable hyperthyroidism by a 13 V-J model.

This receptor was taken from a man aged 40-49 years with Graves disease. Specimen: peripheral blood mononuclear cells (PBMCs), collected at new diagnosis, from a patient treated with antithyroid drugs. V and J are TRBV12-3 or TRBV12-4 and TRBJ2-2, with TRBD2 identical over 9 bases. The CDR3 bases are TGTGCCAGCAGGATAGCGGGAGTCTCCAGCGGGGAGCTGTTTTTT. Amino acids: CASRIAGVSSGELFF.